This T cell receptor beta chain stems from a study of blood T cell repertoires in COVID-19. Original processing notes: Amplified reference gene primers provided the basis for estimating nucleated cell counts. Sequencing was performed with immunoSEQ multiplex PCR; in TCRdb, only in-frame clones are kept and a portion is missing. From that table come the V and J calls and clone size; the DNA was used to work out D and trimming. The sample contains approximately 170,000 clones, roughly 70% of which appear only once. The count of this clone is one. This CDR3 has 14 amino acids. The germline V and J ends were trimmed by 7 bases and 8 bases, with 17 bases remaining between them. The V gene's germline CDR1 is KGHSH and CDR2 LQKENI.

The J gene is TRBJ1-4, the V gene TRBV18, with D maybe TRBD1 (5 bases). The specimen sequenced was peripheral blood. The origin of this receptor is a woman aged 80 or over with acute or convalescent COVID-19. The CDR3, as DNA: TGTGCCAGCTACCCAGCGGGGCGCGAAGAAAAACTGTTTTTT. The encoded protein is CASYPAGREEKLFF.